The clone carrying this T cell receptor (beta chain) was seen more than once but under ten times. Its antigen is not known. This sample is part of a study of shared clonotypes between healthy human individuals. General study points: Clonotypes shared by all four donors outscored non-shared clonotypes in generation probability. A handful of donors showed sharing of approximately 5% of naive CD4 clonotypes.

Sequencing used immunoSEQ multiplex PCR; TCRdb keeps in-frame clones, though not all of them. The repertoire has about 1 million clones, under 80% of them found once; the top ten carry roughly 1.5%. Trimming shortened V by 0 bases and J by 7 bases, and 12 bases separated the two germline ends. CDR3 length: 13 residues. Germline CDR1 is GTSNPN and CDR2 is SVGIG (reference sequence). The origin of this receptor is a man in his late teens or twenties in good health. Sequencing input: memory CD4+ T cells sorted from blood. The subset here: CD45RA-negative fraction. V usage is TRBV30 and J usage is TRBJ1-1; D is unclear. CDR3 sequence reads: CAWSVSFVSEAFF. The CDR3 DNA reads as TGTGCCTGGAGTGTGTCATTTGTAAGTGAAGCTTTCTTT. The full variable domain, in which reference TRBV30 and TRBJ1-1 provide the parts outside the CDR3, is SQTIHQWPATLVQPVGSPLSLECTVEGTSNPNLYWYRQAAGRGLQLLFYSVGIGQISSEVPQNLSASRPQDRQFILSSKKLLLSDSGFYLCAWSVSFVSEAFFGQGTRLTVV.